The 5 T cell receptor beta chains given below trace back to one sample, sequenced in a study of shared clonotypes between healthy human individuals. Positive CCR7 selection of CD45RO-negative cells yielded the naive CD8 cells, and terminally differentiated effector memory CD45RA+ cells were excluded. Clones were read by immunoSEQ multiplex PCR, and TCRdb kept only the in-frame ones, dropping some. The sample consists of over 2 million clones, roughly 95% of them appearing once. The specimen was naive CD8+ T cells sorted from blood. These receptor sequences come from a man between 18 and 29 years old in good health.

The chain couples TRBV6-6 to TRBJ2-2; 11 bases are shared with TRBD1. Per the germline V gene, CDR1 is MNHNY and CDR2 is SVGAGI (reference sequence). The ends lost 7 bases at V and 7 bases at J; junction bases unmatched: 8. This CDR3 contains 15 residues. This chain's CDR3 is CASTLGTGGIGELFF. The CDR3 nucleotides are TGTGCCAGCACCCTGGGGACAGGGGGAATCGGGGAGCTGTTTTTT.

This clone showed up many times. The V and J genes are TRBV15 and TRBJ2-5, with a tentative D call TRBD1 (6 bases). Germline CDR1 reads LNHNV; CDR2 reads YYDKDF (reference sequence). This CDR3 has 15 amino acids. The V end was cut by 3 bases, the J end by 5 bases, with 16 bases between. As DNA, the CDR3 is TGTGCCACCAGCAGCCCAATACTTCAGGGGGAGACCCAGTACTTC. Protein sequence: CATSSPILQGETQYF.

The chain joins TRBV19 to TRBJ2-7, with D tentatively TRBD2 (5 bases). V was cut by 2 bases and J by 4 bases, with 9 bases left in between. The CDR3 loop spans 13 amino acids. The V gene's germline CDR1 is LNHDA and CDR2 SQIVND (reference sequence). The CDR3 bases are TGTGCCAGTAGTATAATTGGCGGGTACGAGCAGTACTTC. Translation: CASSIIGGYEQYF.

The chain is built from TRBV21-1 and TRBJ2-6. TRBV21-1 is tagged as a pseudogene. The CDR3 extends over 16 amino acids. The CDR3 nucleotides read TGTGCCAGCAGCAAATCCCACCGGGCCGGGGCCAACGTCCTGACTTTC. This translates into CASSKSHRAGANVLTF.

This rearrangement joins TRBV7-2 to TRBJ1-4; TRBD1 is a possible D gene (5 bases). Trimming took 1 base from V and 8 from J, leaving 17 bases between them. CDR3 size: 16 residues. Germline V CDR1 and CDR2: SGHTA, FQGNSA. The CDR3 nucleotides read TGTGCCAGCAGCTTAGTATCGGGGGTAGAAGGAGAAAAACTGTTTTTT. Its protein is CASSLVSGVEGEKLFF.